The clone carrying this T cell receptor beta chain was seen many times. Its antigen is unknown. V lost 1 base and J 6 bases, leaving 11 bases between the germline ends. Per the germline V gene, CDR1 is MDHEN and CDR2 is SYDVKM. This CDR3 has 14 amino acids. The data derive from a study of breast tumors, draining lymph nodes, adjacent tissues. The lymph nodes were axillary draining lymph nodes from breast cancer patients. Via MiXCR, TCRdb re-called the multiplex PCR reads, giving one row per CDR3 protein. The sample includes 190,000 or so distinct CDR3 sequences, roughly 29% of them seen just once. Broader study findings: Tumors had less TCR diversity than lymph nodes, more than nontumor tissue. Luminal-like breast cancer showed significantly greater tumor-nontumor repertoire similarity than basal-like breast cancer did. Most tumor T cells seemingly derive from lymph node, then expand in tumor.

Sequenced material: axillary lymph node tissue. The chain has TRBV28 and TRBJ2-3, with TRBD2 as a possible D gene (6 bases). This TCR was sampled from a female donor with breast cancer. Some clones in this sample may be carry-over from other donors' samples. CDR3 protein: CASSLSGGGDTQYF. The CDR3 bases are TGTGCCAGCAGTTTATCCGGGGGTGGGGATACGCAGTATTTT.